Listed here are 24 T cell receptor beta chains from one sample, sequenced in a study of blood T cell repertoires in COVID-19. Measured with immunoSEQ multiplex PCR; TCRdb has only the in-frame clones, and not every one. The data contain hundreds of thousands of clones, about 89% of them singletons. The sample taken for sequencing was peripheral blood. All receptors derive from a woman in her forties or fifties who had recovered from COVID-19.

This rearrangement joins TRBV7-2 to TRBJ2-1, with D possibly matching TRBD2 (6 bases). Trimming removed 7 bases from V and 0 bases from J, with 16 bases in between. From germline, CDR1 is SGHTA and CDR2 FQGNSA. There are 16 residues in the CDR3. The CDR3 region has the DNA TGTGCCAGCATCCTCTCGGGGGAGGCCTCCTACAATGAGCAGTTCTTC. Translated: CASILSGEASYNEQFF.

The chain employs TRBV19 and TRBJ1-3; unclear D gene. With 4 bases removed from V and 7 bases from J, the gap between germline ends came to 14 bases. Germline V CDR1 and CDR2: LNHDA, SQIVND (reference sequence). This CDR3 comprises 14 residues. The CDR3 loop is CASSNEVSGNTIYF. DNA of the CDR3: TGTGCCAGTAGTAACGAGGTCAGCGGGAACACCATATATTTT.

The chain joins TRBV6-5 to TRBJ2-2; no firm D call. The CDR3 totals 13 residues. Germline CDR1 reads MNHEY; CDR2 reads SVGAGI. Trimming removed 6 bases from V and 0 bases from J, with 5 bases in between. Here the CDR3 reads CASSTANTGELFF. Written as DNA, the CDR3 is TGTGCCAGCAGCACAGCGAACACCGGGGAGCTGTTTTTT.

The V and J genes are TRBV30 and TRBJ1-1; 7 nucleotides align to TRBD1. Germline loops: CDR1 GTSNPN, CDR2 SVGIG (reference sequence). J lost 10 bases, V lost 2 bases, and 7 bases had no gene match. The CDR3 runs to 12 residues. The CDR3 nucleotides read TGTGCCTGGAGTCGTCGGGACAGTATAGCTTTCTTT. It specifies CAWSRRDSIAFF.

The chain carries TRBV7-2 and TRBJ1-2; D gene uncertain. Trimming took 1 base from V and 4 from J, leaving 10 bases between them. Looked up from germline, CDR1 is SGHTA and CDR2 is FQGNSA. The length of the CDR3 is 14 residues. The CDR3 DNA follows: TGTGCCAGCAGCTTAGATGGCGGGTTCTATGGCTACACCTTC. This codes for CASSLDGGFYGYTF.

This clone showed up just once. Here the CDR3 reads CASSSPDRMYNEQFF. CDR3 coding DNA: TGTGCCAGCAGCTCCCCTGACAGGATGTACAATGAGCAGTTCTTC. The chain couples TRBV7-9 to TRBJ2-1; TRBD1 might be the D (6 bases). From germline, CDR1 is SEHNR and CDR2 FQNEAQ (reference sequence). The V gene lost 4 bases and the J gene lost 4 bases, with 14 bases spanning the gap. The CDR3 has 15 amino acids.

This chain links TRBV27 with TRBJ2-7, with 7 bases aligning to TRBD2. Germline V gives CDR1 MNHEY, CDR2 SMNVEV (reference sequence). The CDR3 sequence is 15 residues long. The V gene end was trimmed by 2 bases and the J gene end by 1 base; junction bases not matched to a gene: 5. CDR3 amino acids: CASSLVPGLSYEQYF. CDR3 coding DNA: TGTGCCAGCAGTTTAGTCCCGGGACTATCCTACGAGCAGTACTTC.

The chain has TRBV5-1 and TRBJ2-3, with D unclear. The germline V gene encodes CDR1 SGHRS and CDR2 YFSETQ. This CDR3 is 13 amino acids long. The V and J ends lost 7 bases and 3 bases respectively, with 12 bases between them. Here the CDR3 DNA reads TGCGCCAGCTGTTCGAGGAGAACAGATACGCAGTATTTT. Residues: CASCSRRTDTQYF.

The CDR3, as DNA: TGTGCCAGCAGCCCAGGGATACAGAACACTGAAGCTTTCTTT. Translating gives CASSPGIQNTEAFF. The rearrangement links TRBV3-1 (or the pseudogene TRBV3-2) to TRBJ1-1, with a weak D call TRBD1 (5 bases). The CDR3 totals 14 residues. Germline V gives CDR1 LGHDT, CDR2 YNNKEL (reference sequence). The V end lost 4 bases, the J end lost 1 base, and 10 bases lay between the germline ends.

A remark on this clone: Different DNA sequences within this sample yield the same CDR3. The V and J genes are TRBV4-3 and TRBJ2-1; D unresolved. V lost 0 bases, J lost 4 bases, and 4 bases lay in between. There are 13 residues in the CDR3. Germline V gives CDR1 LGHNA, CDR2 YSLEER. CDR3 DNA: TGCGCCAGCAGCCAAGACCTATACAATGAGCAGTTCTTC. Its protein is CASSQDLYNEQFF.

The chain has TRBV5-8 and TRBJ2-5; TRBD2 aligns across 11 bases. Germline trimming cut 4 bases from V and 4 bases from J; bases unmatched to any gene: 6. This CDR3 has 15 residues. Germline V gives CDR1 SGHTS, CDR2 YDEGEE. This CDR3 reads CASSRLLAGVETQYF. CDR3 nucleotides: TGTGCCAGCAGCCGCCTACTAGCGGGGGTAGAGACCCAGTACTTC.

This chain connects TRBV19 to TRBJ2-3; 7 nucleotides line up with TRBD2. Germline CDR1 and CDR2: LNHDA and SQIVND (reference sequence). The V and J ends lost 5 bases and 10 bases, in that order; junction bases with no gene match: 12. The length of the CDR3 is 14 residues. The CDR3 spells CASSPDLRGVPQYF. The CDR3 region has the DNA TGTGCCAGTAGTCCGGACCTCCGGGGGGTGCCGCAGTATTTT.

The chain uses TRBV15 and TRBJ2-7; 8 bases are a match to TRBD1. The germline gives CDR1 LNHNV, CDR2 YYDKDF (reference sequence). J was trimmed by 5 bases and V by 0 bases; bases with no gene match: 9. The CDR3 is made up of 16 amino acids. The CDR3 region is CATSRDRTGSRHEQYF. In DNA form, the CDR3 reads TGTGCCACCAGCAGAGACCGGACAGGGTCGAGGCACGAGCAGTACTTC.

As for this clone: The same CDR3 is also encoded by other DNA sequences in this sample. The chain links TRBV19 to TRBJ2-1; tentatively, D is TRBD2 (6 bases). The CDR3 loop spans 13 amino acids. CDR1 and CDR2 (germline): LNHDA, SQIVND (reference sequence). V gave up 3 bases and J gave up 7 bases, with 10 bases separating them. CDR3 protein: CASSIGRGNEQFF. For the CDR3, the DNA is TGTGCCAGTAGTATCGGCCGGGGGAATGAGCAGTTCTTC. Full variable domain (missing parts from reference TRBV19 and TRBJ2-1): DGGITQSPKYLFRKEGQNVTLSCEQNLNHDAMYWYRQDPGQGLRLIYYSQIVNDFQKGDIAEGYSVSREKKESFPLTVTSAQKNPTAFYLCASSIGRGNEQFFGPGTRLTVL.

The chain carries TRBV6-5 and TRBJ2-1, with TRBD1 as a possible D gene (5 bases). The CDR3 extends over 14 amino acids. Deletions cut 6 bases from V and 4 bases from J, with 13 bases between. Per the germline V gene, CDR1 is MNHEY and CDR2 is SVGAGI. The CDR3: CASRDSSPYNEQFF. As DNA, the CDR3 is TGTGCCAGCAGAGACAGTTCGCCTTACAATGAGCAGTTCTTC.

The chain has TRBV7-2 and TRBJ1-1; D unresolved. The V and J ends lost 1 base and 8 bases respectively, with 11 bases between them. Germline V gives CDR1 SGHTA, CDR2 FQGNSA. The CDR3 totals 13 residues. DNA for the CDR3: TGTGCCAGCAGCTTAGTTGCGACACAGGAAGCTTTCTTT. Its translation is CASSLVATQEAFF.

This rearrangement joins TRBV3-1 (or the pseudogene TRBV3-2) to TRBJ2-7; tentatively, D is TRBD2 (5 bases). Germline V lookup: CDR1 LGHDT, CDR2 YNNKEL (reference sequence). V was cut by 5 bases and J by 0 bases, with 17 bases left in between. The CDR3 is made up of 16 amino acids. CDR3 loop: CASSSPRGPSSYEQYF. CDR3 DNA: TGTGCCAGCAGCTCCCCCCGGGGTCCGAGCTCCTACGAGCAGTACTTC.

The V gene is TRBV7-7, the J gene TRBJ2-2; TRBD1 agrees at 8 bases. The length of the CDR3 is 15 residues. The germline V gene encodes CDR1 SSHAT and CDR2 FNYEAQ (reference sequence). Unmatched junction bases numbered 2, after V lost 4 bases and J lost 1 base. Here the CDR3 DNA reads TGTGCCAGCAGCTCTGGGACAGGGAACACCGGGGAGCTGTTTTTT. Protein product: CASSSGTGNTGELFF.

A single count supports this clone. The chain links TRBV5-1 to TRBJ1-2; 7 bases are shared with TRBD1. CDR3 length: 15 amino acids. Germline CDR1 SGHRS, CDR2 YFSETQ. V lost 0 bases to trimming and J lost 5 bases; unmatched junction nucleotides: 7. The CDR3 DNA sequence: TGCGCCAGCAGCTTGGTAGGGACAGAAGATTATGGCTACACCTTC. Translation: CASSLVGTEDYGYTF.

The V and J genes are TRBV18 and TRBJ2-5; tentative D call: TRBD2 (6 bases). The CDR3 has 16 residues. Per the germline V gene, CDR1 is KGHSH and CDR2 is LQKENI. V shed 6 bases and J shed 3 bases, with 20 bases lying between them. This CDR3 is CASSPTIMSGEETQYF. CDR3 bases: TGTGCCAGCTCGCCCACTATCATGTCGGGGGAAGAGACCCAGTACTTC.

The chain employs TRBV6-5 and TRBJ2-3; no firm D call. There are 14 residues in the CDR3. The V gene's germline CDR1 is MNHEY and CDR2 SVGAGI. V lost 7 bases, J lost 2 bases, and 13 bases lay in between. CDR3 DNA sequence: TGTGCCAGCACCCATGGCACCCTCACAGATACGCAGTATTTT. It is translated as CASTHGTLTDTQYF.

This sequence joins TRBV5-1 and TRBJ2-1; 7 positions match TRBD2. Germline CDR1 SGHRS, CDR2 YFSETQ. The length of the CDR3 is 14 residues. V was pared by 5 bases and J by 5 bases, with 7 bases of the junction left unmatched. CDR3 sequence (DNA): TGCGCCAGCAGTCTAGCGGTTGGGAACAATGAGCAGTTCTTC. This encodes CASSLAVGNNEQFF.

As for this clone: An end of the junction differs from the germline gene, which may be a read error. The CDR3 coding sequence is TGTGCCAGCAGTGACGTTATCTCCGGTGTCGAGCCGTTC. Protein product: CASSDVISGVEPF. This rearrangement joins TRBV2 to TRBJ2-7, with D unclear. Germline CDR1 reads SNHLY; CDR2 reads FYNNEI. The CDR3 runs 13 residues.

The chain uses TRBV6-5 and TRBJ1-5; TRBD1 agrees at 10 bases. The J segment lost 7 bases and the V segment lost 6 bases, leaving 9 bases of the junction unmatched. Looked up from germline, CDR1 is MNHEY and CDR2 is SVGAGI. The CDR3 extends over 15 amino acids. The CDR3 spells CASSGRTGGLQPQHF. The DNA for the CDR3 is TGTGCCAGCAGCGGGAGGACAGGGGGACTCCAGCCCCAGCATTTT.